The following is a T cell receptor beta chain sequence with its context. The clone's antigen remains unknown. Base qualities are missing; no much larger clone stands one base away. The data stem from a study of T cells in Graves' hyperthyroidism and ophthalmopathy (dated by TCRdb to the late 2010s). Context from the whole study: Peripheral blood samples were taken at the time of initial diagnosis, prior to any treatment. The study also compared thyroid tissue and blood T-cell repertoires from five or six Graves' hyperthyroidism patients. After sampling, hyperthyroidism patients received methimazole starting at 30 mg daily, and ophthalmopathy patients received high-dose intravenous methylprednisolone. To identify distinguishing TCR V-J signatures, a discovery cohort of some 99 patients was used, comprising fewer than 45 with Graves' ophthalmopathy and some 60 with stable Graves' hyperthyroidism. An independent validation cohort of around 19 hyperthyroidism patients and about 16 patients who later progressed to ophthalmopathy tested prospective prediction of ophthalmopathy. The paper describes TCR Vbeta CDR3 sequencing of some 130 peripheral blood samples, made up of roughly 45 ophthalmopathy patients, approximately 73 hyperthyroidism patients and roughly 17 progressor patients. The roughly 91 discovery patients were randomly divided into training and test sets at a 7:3 ratio. Overall study results and their limits: Most expanded thyroid clonotypes (frequency above 0.001) were also detected in blood, suggesting blood repertoires may reflect thyroid immune responses. No statistical method was used to set the sample size in advance, and investigators knew the group allocation. A 13 V-J signature model separated ophthalmopathy from stable hyperthyroidism, with around 88% sensitivity and 81.08% specificity in cross-validation and 80%/75% in testing. In validation, the model predicted progression to ophthalmopathy with around 71% sensitivity and 72.22% specificity, a median of around 6.6 months before onset.

A patient counted as having stable Graves' hyperthyroidism if no progression to ophthalmopathy occurred over 18 months of follow-up. Hyperthyroidism patients were newly diagnosed, with disease duration under 2 months, and aged 18 to 65 years. Any patient with an uncontrolled infection, another autoimmune disease, pregnancy or lactation was excluded. Diagnoses were established on the basis of clinical symptoms, serum thyroxine and TRAb, thyroid ultrasound, and orbital computed tomography. PBMCs were separated from under 11 ml of fresh peripheral blood using Ficoll-Paque density gradient centrifugation. Total RNA was extracted with Trizol reagent, and quality was checked on an Agilent 2100 Bioanalyzer. Including the terminal cysteine and phenylalanine, the CDR3 comprises 12 residues. Of all the DNA, just the CDR3 is kept, 36 bases in frame from base 1. CDR1 is given as LGHDT and CDR2 as YNNKEL, both from the germline V gene (reference sequence). The germline ends are 6 bases apart after V is trimmed by 1 base and J by 6 bases.

TCR beta CDR3 regions were amplified from RNA transcripts. The first round of RT-PCR for the TCR CDR3 was performed with the HTBI primer set and the Qiagen OneStep RT-PCR kit. A second multiplex PCR round built the libraries, followed by size selection and purification. Sequencing of the libraries was done on an Illumina HiSeq2000 using paired-end 100 bp reads. Per the source publication's procedure: Raw data were processed with SOAPnuke, discarding reads with adapters, uncalled bases, mean Phred below 15, or no exact constant-primer or identifier match. COPE v1.2.5 was used to merge high-quality paired reads, and clonotypes were defined as unique nucleotide sequences. Clonotypes were aligned to IMGT TRBV, TRBD and TRBJ reference segments using MiTCR v1.1. The analysis included only V-J combinations with a frequency above 0.0001, which together covered 99% to 99.2% of the repertoires. A TCS score was defined as the ratio of F50 (clonal expansion) to E x V (chaos), with BLOSUM62-based TCRdist applied between CDR3 peptides within each V-J. Welch's t-statistics and random forest reduced roughly 500 V-J features to under 15, which were used in a naive Bayes classifier (R e1071). The similarity between thyroid and blood repertoires was quantified using the Morisita-Horn index. The raw public reads went through TCRdb reprocessing: fastp at Q25, MiXCR clone calling, in-frame beta chains kept. Rows with a matching CDR3 protein are joined into one entry that keeps the most common DNA and genes. V and J calls and clone size were set by TCRdb, not the authors. The sample table holds roughly 840,000 distinct CDR3 sequences, of which roughly 40% were seen once. 8.9% of the sample goes to the ten largest clones.

Recombination joined TRBV3-1 with TRBJ1-1; too little of a D gene remains to name it. The sample consisted of blood. The sequence was collected from a man aged 18-30 years with Graves' hyperthyroidism. The CDR3 corresponds to CASSQGESEAFF. The nucleotide sequence reads as follows: TGTGCCAGCAGCCAAGGGGAGTCTGAAGCTTTCTTT.